Given below is one T cell receptor beta chain in context. This entry comes from a study of neurological immune-mediated disorders. The CDR3 loop spans 16 amino acids. CDR1 and CDR2 (germline): SGHRS, YFSETQ. The V and J ends lost 4 bases and 2 bases respectively, with 15 bases between them. TCRdb re-called the 5' RACE reads with MiXCR, one entry per CDR3 protein. This table has some 61,000 distinct CDR3 sequences, approximately 4.1% appearing once. The specimen was PBMCs. The source is a man aged 30 to 39 with multiple sclerosis. This sequence joins TRBV5-1 and TRBJ2-2, with a weak D call TRBD1 (5 bases). DNA of the CDR3: TGCGCCAGCAGCATCCTCGCGGACACAAACACCGGGGAGCTGTTTTTT. Residues: CASSILADTNTGELFF.